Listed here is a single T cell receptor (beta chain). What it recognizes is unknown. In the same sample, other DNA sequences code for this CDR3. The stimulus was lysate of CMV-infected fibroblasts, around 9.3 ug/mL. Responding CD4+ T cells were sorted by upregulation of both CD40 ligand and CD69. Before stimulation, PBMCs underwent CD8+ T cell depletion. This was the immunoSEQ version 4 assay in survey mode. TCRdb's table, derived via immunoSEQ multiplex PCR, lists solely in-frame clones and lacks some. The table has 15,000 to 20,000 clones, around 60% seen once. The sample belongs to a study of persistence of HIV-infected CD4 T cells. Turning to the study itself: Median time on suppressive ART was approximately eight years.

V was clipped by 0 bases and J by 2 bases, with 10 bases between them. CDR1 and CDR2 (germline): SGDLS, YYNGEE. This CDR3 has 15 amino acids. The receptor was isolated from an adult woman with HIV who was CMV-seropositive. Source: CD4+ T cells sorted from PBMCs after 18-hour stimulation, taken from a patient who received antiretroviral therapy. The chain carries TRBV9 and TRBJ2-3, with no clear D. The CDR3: CASSVGVGSTDTQYF. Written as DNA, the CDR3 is TGTGCCAGCAGCGTAGGTGTCGGCTCCACAGATACGCAGTATTTT.